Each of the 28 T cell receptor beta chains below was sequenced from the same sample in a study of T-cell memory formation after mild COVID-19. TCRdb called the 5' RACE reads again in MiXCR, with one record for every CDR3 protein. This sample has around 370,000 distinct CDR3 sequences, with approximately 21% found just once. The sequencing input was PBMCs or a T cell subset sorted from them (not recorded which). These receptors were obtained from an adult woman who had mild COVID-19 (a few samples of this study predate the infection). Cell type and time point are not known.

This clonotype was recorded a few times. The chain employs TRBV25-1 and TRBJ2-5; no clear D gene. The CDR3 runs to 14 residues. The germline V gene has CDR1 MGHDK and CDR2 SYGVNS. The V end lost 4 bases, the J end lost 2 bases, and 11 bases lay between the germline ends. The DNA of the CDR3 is TGTGCCAGCAGTGCACATGGTCTTCAAGAGACCCAGTACTTC. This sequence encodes CASSAHGLQETQYF.

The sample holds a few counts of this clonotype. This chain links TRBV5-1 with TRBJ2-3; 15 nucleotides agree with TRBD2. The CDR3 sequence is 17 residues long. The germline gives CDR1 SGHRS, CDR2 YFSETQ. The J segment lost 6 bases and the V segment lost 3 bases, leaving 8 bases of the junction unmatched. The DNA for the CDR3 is TGCGCCAGCAGCTCCCTCTGGACTAGCGGGAGGGAGGATACGCAGTATTTT. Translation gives CASSSLWTSGREDTQYF.

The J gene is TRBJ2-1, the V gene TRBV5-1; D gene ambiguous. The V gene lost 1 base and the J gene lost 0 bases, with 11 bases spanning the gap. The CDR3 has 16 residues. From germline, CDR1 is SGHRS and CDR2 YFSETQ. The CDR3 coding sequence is TGCGCCAGCAGCTTGTTTGGCCAGCTCTCCTACAATGAGCAGTTCTTC. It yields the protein CASSLFGQLSYNEQFF.

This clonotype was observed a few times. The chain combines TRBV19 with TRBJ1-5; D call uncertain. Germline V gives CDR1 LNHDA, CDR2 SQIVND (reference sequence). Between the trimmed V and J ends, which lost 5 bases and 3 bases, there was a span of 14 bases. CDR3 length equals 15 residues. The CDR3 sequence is CASSPRTVDNQPQHF. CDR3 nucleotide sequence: TGTGCCAGTAGTCCAAGGACCGTCGACAATCAGCCCCAGCATTTT. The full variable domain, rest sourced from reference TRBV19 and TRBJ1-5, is DGGITQSPKYLFRKEGQNVTLSCEQNLNHDAMYWYRQDPGQGLRLIYYSQIVNDFQKGDIAEGYSVSREKKESFPLTVTSAQKNPTAFYLCASSPRTVDNQPQHFGDGTRLSIL.

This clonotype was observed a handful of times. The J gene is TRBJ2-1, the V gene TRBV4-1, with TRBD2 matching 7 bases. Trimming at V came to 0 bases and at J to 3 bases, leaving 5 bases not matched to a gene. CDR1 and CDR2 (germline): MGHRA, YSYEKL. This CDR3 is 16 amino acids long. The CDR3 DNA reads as TGCGCCAGCAGCCAAGAATGGCCTAGCGGCTACAATGAGCAGTTCTTC. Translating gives CASSQEWPSGYNEQFF.

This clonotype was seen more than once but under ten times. The DNA for the CDR3 is TGTGCCACCAGTGATACAGGGGTCAGTTCACCCCTCCACTTT. Translated, it gives CATSDTGVSSPLHF. The chain recombines TRBV24-1 with TRBJ1-6; 7 nucleotides match TRBD1. Germline CDR1 KGHDR, CDR2 SFDVKD. This CDR3 spans 14 amino acids. V lost 3 bases and J lost 9; bases outside the gene matches: 4.

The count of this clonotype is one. The CDR3 sequence is CASSYSGTNYEQYF. CDR3 DNA: TGTGCCAGCAGTTACTCCGGTACGAACTACGAGCAGTACTTC. The chain combines TRBV6-5 with TRBJ2-7; D is uncertain. The CDR3 has 14 amino acids. Germline CDR1 is MNHEY and CDR2 is SVGAGI. V gave up 0 bases and J gave up 3 bases, with 9 bases separating them.

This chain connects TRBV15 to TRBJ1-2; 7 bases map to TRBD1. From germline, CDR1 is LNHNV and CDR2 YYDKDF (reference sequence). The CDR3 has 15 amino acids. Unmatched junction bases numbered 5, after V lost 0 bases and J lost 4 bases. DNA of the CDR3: TGTGCCACCAGCAGAGAACAGGGGTTAAGCTATGGCTACACCTTC. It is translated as CATSREQGLSYGYTF.

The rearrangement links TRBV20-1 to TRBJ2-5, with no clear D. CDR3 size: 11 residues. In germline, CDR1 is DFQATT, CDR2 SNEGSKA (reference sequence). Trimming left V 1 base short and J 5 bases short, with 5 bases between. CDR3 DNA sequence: TGCAGTGCTAGAGCCAGGGAGACCCAGTACTTC. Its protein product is CSARARETQYF.

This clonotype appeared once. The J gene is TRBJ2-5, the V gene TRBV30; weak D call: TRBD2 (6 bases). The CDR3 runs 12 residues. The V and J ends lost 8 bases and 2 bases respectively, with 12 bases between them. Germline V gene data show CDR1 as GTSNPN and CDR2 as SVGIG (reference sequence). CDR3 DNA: TGTGCCGCGGGACGTTGGCAAGAGACCCAGTACTTC. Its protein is CAAGRWQETQYF.

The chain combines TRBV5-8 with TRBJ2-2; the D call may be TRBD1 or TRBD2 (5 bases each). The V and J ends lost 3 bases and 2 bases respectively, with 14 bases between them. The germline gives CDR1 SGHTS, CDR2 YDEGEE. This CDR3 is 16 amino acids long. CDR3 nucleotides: TGTGCCAGCAGCTGGTTTCGGGGCGCTAACACCGGGGAGCTGTTTTTT. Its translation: CASSWFRGANTGELFF.

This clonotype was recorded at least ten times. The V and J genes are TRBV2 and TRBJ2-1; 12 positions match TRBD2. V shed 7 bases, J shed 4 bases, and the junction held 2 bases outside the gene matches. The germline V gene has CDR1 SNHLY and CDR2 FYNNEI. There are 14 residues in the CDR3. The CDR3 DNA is TGTGCCAGCACTAGCGGGAGGGTTTACAATGAGCAGTTCTTC. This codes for CASTSGRVYNEQFF.

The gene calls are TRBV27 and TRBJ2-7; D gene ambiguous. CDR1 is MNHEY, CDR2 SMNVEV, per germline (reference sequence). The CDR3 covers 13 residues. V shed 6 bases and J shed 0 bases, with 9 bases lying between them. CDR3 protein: CASSPIHSYEQYF. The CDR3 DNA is TGTGCCAGCAGCCCGATCCACTCCTACGAGCAGTACTTC.

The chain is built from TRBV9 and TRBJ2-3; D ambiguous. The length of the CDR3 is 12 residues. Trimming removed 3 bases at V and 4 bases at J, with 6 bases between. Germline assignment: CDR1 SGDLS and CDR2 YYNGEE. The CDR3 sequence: CASSAEPDTQYF. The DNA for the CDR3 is TGTGCCAGCAGCGCAGAACCAGATACGCAGTATTTT.

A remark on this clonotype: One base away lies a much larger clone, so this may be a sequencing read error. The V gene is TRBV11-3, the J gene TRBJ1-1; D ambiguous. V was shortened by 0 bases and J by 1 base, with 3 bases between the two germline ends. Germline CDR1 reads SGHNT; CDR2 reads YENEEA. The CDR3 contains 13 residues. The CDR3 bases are TGTGCCAGCAGCTTAGAGGAGAACACTGAAGCTTTCTTT. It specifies CASSLEENTEAFF.

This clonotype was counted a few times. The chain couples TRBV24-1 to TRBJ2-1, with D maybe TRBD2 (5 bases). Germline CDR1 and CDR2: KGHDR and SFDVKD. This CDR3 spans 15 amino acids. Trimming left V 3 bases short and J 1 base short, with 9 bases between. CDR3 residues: CATSDPAESYNEQFF. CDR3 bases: TGTGCCACCAGTGATCCAGCGGAATCCTACAATGAGCAGTTCTTC.

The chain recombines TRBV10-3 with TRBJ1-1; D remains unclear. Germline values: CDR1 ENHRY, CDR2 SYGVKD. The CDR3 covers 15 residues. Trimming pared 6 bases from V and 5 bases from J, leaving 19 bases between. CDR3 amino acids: CAIRERVAVTTEAFF. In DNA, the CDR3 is TGTGCCATCAGGGAGCGGGTGGCAGTTACTACTGAAGCTTTCTTT.

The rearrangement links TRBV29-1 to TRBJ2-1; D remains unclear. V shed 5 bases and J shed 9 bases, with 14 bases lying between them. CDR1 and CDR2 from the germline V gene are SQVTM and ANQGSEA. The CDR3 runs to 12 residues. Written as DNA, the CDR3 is TGCAGCGTTAGGCCTTCGAGGACTGAGCAGTTCTTC. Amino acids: CSVRPSRTEQFF.

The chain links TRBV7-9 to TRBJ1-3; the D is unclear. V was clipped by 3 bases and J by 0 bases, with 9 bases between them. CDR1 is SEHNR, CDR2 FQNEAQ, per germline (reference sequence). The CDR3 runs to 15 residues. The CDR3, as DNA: TGTGCCAGCAGCTTCTCCGATTACTCTGGAAACACCATATATTTT. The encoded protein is CASSFSDYSGNTIYF.

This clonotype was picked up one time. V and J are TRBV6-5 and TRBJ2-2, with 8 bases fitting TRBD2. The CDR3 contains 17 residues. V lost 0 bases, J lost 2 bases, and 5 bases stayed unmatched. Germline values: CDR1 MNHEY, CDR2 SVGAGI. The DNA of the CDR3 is TGTGCCAGCAGTTACTCGAAGGCGGGGGGCAACACCGGGGAGCTGTTTTTT. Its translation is CASSYSKAGGNTGELFF.

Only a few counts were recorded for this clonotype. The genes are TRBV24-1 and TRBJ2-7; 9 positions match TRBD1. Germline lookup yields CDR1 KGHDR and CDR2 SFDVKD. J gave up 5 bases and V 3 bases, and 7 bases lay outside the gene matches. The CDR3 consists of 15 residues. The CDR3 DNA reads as TGTGCCACCAGTGATGTTAGGACAGGGGTCGACGAGCAGTACTTC. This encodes CATSDVRTGVDEQYF.

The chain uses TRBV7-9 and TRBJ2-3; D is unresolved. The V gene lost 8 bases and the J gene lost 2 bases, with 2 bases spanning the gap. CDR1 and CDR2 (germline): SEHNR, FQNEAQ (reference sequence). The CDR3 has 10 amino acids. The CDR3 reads CASHTDTQYF. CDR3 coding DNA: TGTGCCAGCCACACAGATACGCAGTATTTT.

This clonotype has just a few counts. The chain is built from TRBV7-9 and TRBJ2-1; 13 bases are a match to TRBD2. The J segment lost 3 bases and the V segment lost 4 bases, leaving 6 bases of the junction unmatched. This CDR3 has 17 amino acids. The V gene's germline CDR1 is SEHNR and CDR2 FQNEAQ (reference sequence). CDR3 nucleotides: TGTGCCAGCAGCTCTGGACTAGCGGGGGCCGGCTACAATGAGCAGTTCTTC. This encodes CASSSGLAGAGYNEQFF. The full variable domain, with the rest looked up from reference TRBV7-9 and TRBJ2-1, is DTGVSQNPRHKITKRGQNVTFRCDPISEHNRLYWYRQTLGQGPEFLTYFQNEAQLEKSRLLSDRFSAERPKGSFSTLEIQRTEQGDSAMYLCASSSGLAGAGYNEQFFGPGTRLTVL.

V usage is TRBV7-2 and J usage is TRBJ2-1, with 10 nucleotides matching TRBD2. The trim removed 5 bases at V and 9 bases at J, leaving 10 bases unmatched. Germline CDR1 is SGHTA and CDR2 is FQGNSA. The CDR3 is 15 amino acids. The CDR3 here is CASSQMGTSVGEQFF. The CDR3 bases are TGTGCCAGCAGCCAGATGGGGACTAGCGTCGGTGAGCAGTTCTTC.

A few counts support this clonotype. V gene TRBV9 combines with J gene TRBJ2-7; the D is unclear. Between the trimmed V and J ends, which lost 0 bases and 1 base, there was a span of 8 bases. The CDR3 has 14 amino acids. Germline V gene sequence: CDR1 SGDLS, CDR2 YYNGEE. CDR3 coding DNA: TGTGCCAGCAGCGTAGAGGCTAGTTCCTACGAGCAGTACTTC. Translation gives CASSVEASSYEQYF. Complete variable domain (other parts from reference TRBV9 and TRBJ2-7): DSGVTQTPKHLITATGQRVTLRCSPRSGDLSVYWYQQSLDQGLQFLIQYYNGEERAKGNILERFSAQQFPDLHSELNLSSLELGDSALYFCASSVEASSYEQYFGPGTRLTVT.

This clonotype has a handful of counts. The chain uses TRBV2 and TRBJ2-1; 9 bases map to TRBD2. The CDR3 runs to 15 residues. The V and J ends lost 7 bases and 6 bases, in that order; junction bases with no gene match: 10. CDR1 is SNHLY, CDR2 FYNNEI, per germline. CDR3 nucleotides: TGTGCCAGCAAAAAGGGACTAGCAGCGATCAATGAGCAGTTCTTC. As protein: CASKKGLAAINEQFF.

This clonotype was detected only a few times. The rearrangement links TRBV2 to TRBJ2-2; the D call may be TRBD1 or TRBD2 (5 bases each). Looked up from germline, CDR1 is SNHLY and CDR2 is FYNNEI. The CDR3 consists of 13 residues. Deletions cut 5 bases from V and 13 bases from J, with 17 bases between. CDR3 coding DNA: TGTGCCAGCAGTCGCCGGGACGTCGCAAGGCTGTTTTTT. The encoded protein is CASSRRDVARLFF.

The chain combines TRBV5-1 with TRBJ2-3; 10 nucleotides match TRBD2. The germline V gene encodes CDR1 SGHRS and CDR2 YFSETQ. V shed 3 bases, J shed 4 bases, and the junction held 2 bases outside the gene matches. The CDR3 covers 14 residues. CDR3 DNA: TGCGCCAGCAGCTCCACTAGCGGGGCAGATACGCAGTATTTT. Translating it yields CASSSTSGADTQYF.